The 9 T cell receptor beta chains below were found in one sample sequenced in a study of spatial heterogeneity in lung cancer. Their specific antigens are unknown. TCRdb analysed the 5' RACE reads with MiXCR anew, one entry per CDR3 protein. The data show more than 8,000 distinct CDR3 sequences, roughly 10% seen once. Broader study findings: Higher tumor mutation counts went along with higher counts of expanded intratumoral alpha and beta TCRs.

Time point described: sample taken at primary tumor resection. Sample: lung tumor tissue, taken at surgery. These receptors came from a female donor with early-stage non-small cell lung cancer.

This clonotype showed up just a few times. The J gene is TRBJ2-1, the V gene TRBV2; D may correspond to TRBD1 or TRBD2 (5 bases each). The CDR3 is 15 amino acids. V shed 4 bases and J shed 2 bases, with 12 bases lying between them. CDR1 and CDR2 from the germline V gene are SNHLY and FYNNEI. The CDR3 spells CASSGGTGAYNEQFF. The CDR3 region has the DNA TGTGCCAGCAGTGGAGGGACCGGGGCCTACAATGAGCAGTTCTTC.

As for this clonotype: This sequence may be a read error, since a much larger clone differs from it by one base. The genes are TRBV5-1 and TRBJ2-2; weak D call: TRBD2 (5 bases). Looked up from germline, CDR1 is SGHRS and CDR2 is YFSETQ. This CDR3 is 17 amino acids long. CDR3 amino acids: CASRRTGSTYNTGELSF. The CDR3 DNA is TGCGCCAGCAGAAGAACCGGGTCAACATATAACACCGGGGAGCTGTCTTTT.

This clonotype was counted only a few times. The V and J genes are TRBV25-1 and TRBJ2-1; 7 nucleotides agree with TRBD2. Germline V gene sequence: CDR1 MGHDK, CDR2 SYGVNS. V was clipped by 1 base and J by 8 bases; unmatched bases: 14. CDR3 length: 17 residues. The CDR3 bases are TGTGCCAGCAGTGAATCTTCTGGGGCGGGAGTGGCCGATGAGCAGTTCTTC. This codes for CASSESSGAGVADEQFF. Full variable domain (missing parts from reference TRBV25-1 and TRBJ2-1): EADIYQTPRYLVIGTGKKITLECSQTMGHDKMYWYQQDPGMELHLIHYSYGVNSTEKGDLSSESTVSRIRTEHFPLTLESARPSHTSQYLCASSESSGAGVADEQFFGPGTRLTVL.

This clonotype is classed as medium-sized. CDR3 nucleotide sequence: TGCAGTGCTGTCCCCCGGCGGGGGAGCTCCTACAATGAGCAGTTCTTC. Translated, it gives CSAVPRRGSSYNEQFF. This chain connects TRBV20-1 to TRBJ2-1, with 7 bases matching TRBD2. The CDR3 spans 16 residues. After removal of 5 bases from V and 0 bases from J, the junction contained 10 bases not matched to a gene. CDR1 and CDR2 from the germline V gene are DFQATT and SNEGSKA (reference sequence).

By frequency in the sample, this clonotype is medium-sized. The chain links TRBV6-1 to TRBJ2-3, with D hard to call. With 4 bases removed from V and 6 bases from J, the gap between germline ends came to 11 bases. The CDR3 runs 13 residues. Germline V CDR1 and CDR2: MNHNS, SASEGT. The chain's CDR3 is CASSGTAADTQYF. The CDR3 nucleotides are TGTGCCAGCAGTGGGACCGCCGCGGATACGCAGTATTTT.

Relative to its sample, this clonotype is medium-sized. The V and J genes are TRBV28 and TRBJ2-1; 7 bases match TRBD2. Germline V CDR1 and CDR2: MDHEN, SYDVKM. Germline trimming cut 5 bases from V and 3 bases from J; bases unmatched to any gene: 7. This CDR3 has 15 amino acids. In DNA form, the CDR3 reads TGTGCCAGCAGTCTTACCAGCGGGAACTACAATGAGCAGTTCTTC. It translates to CASSLTSGNYNEQFF.

This clonotype was detected many times. The chain couples TRBV7-9 to TRBJ2-3; 7 bases are shared with TRBD2. CDR3 length equals 14 residues. CDR1 is SEHNR, CDR2 FQNEAQ, per germline (reference sequence). Trimming took 3 bases from V and 6 from J; bases not matched to a gene: 6. This CDR3 is CASSFTGGGDTQYF. The CDR3, as DNA: TGTGCCAGCAGCTTCACGGGAGGAGGGGATACGCAGTATTTT. Looking up the rest from reference TRBV7-9 and TRBJ2-3 gives the full variable domain: DTGVSQNPRHKITKRGQNVTFRCDPISEHNRLYWYRQTLGQGPEFLTYFQNEAQLEKSRLLSDRFSAERPKGSFSTLEIQRTEQGDSAMYLCASSFTGGGDTQYFGPGTRLTVL.

This clonotype was seen a few times. V is TRBV2 and J is TRBJ2-7, with 9 bases matching TRBD1. V shed 6 bases and J 4 bases; nucleotides not matched to a gene: 7. The germline gives CDR1 SNHLY, CDR2 FYNNEI. The CDR3 is 14 amino acids. CDR3 nucleotide sequence: TGTGCCAGCAGCCCCGAGACAGGGGGTTACGAGCAGTACTTC. Translating it yields CASSPETGGYEQYF.

The chain employs TRBV6-1 and TRBJ1-1; D is perhaps TRBD1 (5 bases). This CDR3 comprises 15 residues. The V end lost 6 bases, the J end lost 0 bases, and 14 bases lay between the germline ends. Germline CDR1 is MNHNS and CDR2 is SASEGT. DNA of the CDR3: TGTGCCAGCAGAAATCGACAGAACATGAACACTGAAGCTTTCTTT. Its translation: CASRNRQNMNTEAFF.